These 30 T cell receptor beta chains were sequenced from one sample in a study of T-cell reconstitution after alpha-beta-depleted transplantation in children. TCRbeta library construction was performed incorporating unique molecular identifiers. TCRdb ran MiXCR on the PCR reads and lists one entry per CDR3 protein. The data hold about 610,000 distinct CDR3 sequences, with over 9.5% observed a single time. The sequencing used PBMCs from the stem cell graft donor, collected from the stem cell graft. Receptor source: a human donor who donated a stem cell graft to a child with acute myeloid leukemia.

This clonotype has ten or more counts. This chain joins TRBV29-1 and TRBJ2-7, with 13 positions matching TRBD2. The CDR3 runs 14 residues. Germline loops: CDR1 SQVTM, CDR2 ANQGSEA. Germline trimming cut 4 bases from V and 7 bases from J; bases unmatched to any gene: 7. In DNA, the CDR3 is TGCAGCGTTGTGGGGACTAGCGGGAAAGGGGAGCAGTACTTC. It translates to CSVVGTSGKGEQYF.

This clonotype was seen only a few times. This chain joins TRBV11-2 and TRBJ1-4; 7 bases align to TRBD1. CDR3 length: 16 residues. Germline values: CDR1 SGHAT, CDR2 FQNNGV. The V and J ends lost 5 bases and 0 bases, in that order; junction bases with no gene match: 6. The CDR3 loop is CASSLGTAATNEKLFF. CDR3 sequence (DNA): TGTGCCAGCAGCCTAGGGACAGCTGCAACTAATGAAAAACTGTTTTTT.

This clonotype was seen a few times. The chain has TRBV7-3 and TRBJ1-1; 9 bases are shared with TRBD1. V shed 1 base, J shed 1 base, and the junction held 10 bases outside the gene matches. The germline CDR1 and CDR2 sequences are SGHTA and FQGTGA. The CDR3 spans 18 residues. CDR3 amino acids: CASSLRSVGTGKNTEAFF. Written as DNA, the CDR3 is TGTGCCAGCAGCTTAAGGTCGGTCGGGACAGGGAAGAACACTGAAGCTTTCTTT.

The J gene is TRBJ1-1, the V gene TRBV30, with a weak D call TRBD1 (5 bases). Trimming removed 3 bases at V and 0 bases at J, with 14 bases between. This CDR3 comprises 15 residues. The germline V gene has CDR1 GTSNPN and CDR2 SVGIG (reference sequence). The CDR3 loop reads CAWSTWGGVNTEAFF. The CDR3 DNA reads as TGTGCCTGGAGCACCTGGGGGGGGGTGAACACTGAAGCTTTCTTT.

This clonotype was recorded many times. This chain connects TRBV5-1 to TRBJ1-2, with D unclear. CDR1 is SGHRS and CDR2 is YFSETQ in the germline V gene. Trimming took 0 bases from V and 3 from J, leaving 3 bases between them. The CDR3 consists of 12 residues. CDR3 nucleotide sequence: TGCGCCAGCAGCTTGGATGACTATGGCTACACCTTC. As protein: CASSLDDYGYTF.

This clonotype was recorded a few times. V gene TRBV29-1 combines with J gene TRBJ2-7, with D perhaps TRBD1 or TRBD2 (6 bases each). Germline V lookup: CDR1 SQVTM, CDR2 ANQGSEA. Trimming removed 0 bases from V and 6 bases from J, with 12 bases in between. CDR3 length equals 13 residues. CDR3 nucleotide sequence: TGCAGCGTTGAAGAGGGGGGCTCTCTCGAGCAGTACTTC. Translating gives CSVEEGGSLEQYF.

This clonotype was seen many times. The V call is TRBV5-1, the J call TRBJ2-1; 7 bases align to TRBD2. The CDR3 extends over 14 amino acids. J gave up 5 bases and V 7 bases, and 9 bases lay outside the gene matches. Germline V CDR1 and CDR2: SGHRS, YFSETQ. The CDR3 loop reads CASGVERGNNEQFF. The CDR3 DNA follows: TGCGCCAGCGGGGTGGAGCGGGGAAACAATGAGCAGTTCTTC.

The CDR3 nucleotides read TGTGCCAGCAGCCAAGAATCAGTAGGTAGCGGGAGTTTCTACGAGCAGTACTTC. It yields the protein CASSQESVGSGSFYEQYF. The chain carries TRBV4-2 and TRBJ2-7, with 9 bases lining up with TRBD2. Germline lookup yields CDR1 LGHNA and CDR2 YNFKEQ. The CDR3 has 18 amino acids. V lost 0 bases to trimming and J lost 3 bases; unmatched junction nucleotides: 12.

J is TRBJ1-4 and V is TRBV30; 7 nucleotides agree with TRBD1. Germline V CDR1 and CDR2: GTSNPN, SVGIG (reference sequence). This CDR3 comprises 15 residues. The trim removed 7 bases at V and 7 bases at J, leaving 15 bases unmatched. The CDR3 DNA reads TGTGCCTTGGCTGCCACCGGGACAGCAGGTGAAAAACTGTTTTTT. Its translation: CALAATGTAGEKLFF.

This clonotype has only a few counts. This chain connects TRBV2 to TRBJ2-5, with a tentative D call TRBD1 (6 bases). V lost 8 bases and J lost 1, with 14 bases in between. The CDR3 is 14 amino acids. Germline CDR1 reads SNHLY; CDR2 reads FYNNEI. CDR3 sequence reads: CASCWTDSQETQYF. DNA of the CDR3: TGTGCCAGCTGTTGGACAGACTCCCAAGAGACCCAGTACTTC.

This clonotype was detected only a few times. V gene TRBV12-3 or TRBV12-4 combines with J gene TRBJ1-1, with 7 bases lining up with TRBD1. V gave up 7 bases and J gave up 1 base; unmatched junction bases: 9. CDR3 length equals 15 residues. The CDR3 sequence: CASTLGDRPNTEAFF. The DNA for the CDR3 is TGTGCCAGCACCCTCGGGGACAGACCGAACACTGAAGCTTTCTTT.

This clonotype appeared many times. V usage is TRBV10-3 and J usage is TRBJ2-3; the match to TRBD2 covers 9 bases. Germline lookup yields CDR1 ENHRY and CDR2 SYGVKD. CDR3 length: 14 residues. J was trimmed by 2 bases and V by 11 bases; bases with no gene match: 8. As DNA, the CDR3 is TGTGCCGGTAGCGGGGGTGGCCCCACAGATACGCAGTATTTT. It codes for CAGSGGGPTDTQYF.

The CDR3 DNA sequence: TGCGCCAGCAGCCAAGATAGTTACTATTACGAGCAGTACTTC. As protein: CASSQDSYYYEQYF. The chain carries TRBV4-3 and TRBJ2-7; no definite D call. The V end was cut by 0 bases, the J end by 4 bases, with 10 bases between. The germline V gene has CDR1 LGHNA and CDR2 YSLEER. This CDR3 has 14 amino acids.

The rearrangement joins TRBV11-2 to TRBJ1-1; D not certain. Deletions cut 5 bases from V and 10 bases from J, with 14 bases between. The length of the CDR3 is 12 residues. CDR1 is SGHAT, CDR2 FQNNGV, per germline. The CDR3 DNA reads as TGTGCCAGCAGCATCCCCGCCAGCGGAGCTTTCTTT. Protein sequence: CASSIPASGAFF.

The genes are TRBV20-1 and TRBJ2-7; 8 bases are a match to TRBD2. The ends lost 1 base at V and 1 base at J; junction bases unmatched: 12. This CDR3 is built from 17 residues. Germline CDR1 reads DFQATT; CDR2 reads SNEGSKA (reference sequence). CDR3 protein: CSARGLAGVPFSYEQYF. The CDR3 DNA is TGCAGTGCTAGAGGGCTAGCGGGCGTGCCCTTTTCCTACGAGCAGTACTTC.

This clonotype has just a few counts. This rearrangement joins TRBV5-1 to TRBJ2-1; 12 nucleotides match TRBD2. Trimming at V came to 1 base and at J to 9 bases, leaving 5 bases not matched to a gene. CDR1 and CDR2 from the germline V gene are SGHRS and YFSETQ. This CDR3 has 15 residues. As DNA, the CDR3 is TGCGCCAGCAGCTTGCCTAGCGGGGGGGGAGCTGAGCAGTTCTTC. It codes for CASSLPSGGGAEQFF.

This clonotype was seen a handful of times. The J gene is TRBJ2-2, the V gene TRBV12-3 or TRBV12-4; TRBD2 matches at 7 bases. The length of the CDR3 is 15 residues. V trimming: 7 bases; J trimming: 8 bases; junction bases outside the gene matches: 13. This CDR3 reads CASIVAGEVGGELFF. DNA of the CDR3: TGTGCCAGCATAGTGGCGGGAGAGGTGGGGGGGGAGCTGTTTTTT.

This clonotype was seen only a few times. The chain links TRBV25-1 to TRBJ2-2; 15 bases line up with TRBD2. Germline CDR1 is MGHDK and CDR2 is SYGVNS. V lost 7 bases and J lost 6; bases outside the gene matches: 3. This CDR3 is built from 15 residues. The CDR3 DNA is TGTGCCAGCAACGGACTAGCGGGAGGGGCCGGGGAGCTGTTTTTT. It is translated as CASNGLAGGAGELFF.

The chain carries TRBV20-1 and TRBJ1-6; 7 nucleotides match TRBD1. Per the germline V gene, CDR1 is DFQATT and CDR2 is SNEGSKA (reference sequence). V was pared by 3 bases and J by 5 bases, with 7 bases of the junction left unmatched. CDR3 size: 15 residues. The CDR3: CSARSSGTDNSPLHF. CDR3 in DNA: TGCAGTGCTAGGAGCTCCGGGACAGATAATTCACCCCTCCACTTT.

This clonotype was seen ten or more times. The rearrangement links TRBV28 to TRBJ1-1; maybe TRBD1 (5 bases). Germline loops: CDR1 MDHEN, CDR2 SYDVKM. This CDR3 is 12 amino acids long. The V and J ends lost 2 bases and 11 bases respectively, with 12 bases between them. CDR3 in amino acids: CASSLNSRGAFF. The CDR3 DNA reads TGTGCCAGCAGTTTAAACAGCCGGGGGGCTTTCTTT.

CDR3 loop: CSASRLAFDNEQFF. CDR3 bases: TGCAGTGCTAGTCGACTAGCGTTTGACAATGAGCAGTTCTTC. The chain is built from TRBV20-1 and TRBJ2-1; 8 bases match TRBD2. Germline lookup yields CDR1 DFQATT and CDR2 SNEGSKA (reference sequence). There are 14 residues in the CDR3. The trim removed 3 bases at V and 5 bases at J, leaving 6 bases unmatched.

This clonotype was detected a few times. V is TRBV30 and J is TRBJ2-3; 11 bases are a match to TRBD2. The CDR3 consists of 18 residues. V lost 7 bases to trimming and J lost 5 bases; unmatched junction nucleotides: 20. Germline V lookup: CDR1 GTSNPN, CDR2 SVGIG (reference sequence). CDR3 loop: CAYPGVAGGPLLGDTQYF. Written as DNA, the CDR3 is TGTGCCTACCCGGGGGTAGCGGGAGGGCCCTTGTTGGGAGATACGCAGTATTTT.

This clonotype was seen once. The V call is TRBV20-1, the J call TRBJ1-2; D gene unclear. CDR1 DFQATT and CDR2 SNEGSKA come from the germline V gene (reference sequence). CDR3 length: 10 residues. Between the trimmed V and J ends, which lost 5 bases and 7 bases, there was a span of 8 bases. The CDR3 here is CSARGSGYTF. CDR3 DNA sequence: TGCAGTGCTCGAGGGTCTGGCTACACCTTC.

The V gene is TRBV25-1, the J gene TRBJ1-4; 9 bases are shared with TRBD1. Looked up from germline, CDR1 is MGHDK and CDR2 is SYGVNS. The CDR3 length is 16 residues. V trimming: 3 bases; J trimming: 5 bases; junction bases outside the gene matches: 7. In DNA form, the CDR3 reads TGTGCCAGCAGTGATCCTCGGACAGGGGAGAATGAAAAACTGTTTTTT. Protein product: CASSDPRTGENEKLFF.

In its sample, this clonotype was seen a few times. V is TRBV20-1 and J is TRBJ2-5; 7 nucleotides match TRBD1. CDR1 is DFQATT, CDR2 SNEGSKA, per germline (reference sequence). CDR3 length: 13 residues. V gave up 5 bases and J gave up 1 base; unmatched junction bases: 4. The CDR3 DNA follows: TGCAGTGCTTCTGGGACAGTCCAAGAGACCCAGTACTTC. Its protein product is CSASGTVQETQYF.

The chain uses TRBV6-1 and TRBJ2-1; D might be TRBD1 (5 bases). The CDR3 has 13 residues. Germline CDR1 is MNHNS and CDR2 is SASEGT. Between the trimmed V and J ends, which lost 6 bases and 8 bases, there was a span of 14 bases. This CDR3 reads CASRTDRSHEQFF. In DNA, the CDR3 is TGTGCCAGCAGAACCGACAGATCCCATGAGCAGTTCTTC.

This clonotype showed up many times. The CDR3: CASSLWGNQPQHF. Here the CDR3 DNA reads TGTGCCAGCAGCTTGTGGGGCAATCAGCCCCAGCATTTT. The chain links TRBV7-2 to TRBJ1-5; D unclear. V was cut by 3 bases and J by 2 bases, with 5 bases left in between. CDR1 and CDR2 from the germline V gene are SGHTA and FQGNSA. The CDR3 consists of 13 residues.

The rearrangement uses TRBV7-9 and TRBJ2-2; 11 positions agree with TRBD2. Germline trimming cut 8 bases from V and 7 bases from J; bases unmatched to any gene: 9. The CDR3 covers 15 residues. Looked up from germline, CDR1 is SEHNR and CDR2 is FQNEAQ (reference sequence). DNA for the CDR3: TGTGCCAGCCCCCAGATACTAGCGGGAGTCGGGGAGCTGTTTTTT. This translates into CASPQILAGVGELFF. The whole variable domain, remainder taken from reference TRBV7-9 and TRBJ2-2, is DTGVSQNPRHKITKRGQNVTFRCDPISEHNRLYWYRQTLGQGPEFLTYFQNEAQLEKSRLLSDRFSAERPKGSFSTLEIQRTEQGDSAMYLCASPQILAGVGELFFGEGSRLTVL.

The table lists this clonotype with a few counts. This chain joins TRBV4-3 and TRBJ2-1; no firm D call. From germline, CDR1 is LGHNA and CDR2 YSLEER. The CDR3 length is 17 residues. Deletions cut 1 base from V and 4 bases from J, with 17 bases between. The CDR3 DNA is TGCGCCAGCAGCCAAGCTCCAGGCCCGTCCGGGTACAATGAGCAGTTCTTC. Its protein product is CASSQAPGPSGYNEQFF.

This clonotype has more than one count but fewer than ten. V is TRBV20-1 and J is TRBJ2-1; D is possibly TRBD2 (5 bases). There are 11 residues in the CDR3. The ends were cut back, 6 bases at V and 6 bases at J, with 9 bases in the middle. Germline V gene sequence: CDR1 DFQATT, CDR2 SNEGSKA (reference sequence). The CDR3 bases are TGCAGTGCAAAACTAGTCAATGAGCAGTTCTTC. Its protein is CSAKLVNEQFF.